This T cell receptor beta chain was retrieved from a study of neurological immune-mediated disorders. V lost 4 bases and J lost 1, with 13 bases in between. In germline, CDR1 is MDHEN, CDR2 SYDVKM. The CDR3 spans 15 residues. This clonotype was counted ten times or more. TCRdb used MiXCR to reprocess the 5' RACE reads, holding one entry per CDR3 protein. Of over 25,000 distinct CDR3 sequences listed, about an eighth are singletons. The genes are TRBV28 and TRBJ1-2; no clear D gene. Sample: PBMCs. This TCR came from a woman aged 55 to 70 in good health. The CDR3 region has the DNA TGTGCCAGCAGTTCCCCCCCGGGGATTAACTATGGCTACACCTTC. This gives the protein CASSSPPGINYGYTF.